This T cell receptor beta chain comes out of a study of cytomegalovirus exposure and HLA in healthy donors. Notes on the study in general: Reports described diagnosis of cytomegalovirus status by the classifier as highly specific and sensitive. CMV antigen specificity of a few CMV-associated chains was confirmed in vitro.

Primers for the PCR totalled 60 Vbeta and 13 Jbeta. Using immunoSEQ multiplex PCR, the repertoire was profiled, and TCRdb retains in-frame clones only, with some absent. The sample contains more than 95,000 clones, 76% of which appear only once. Concerning this clone itself: Its antigen remains unknown.

V was pared by 5 bases and J by 9 bases, with 20 bases between. The CDR3 contains 15 residues. CDR1 SGHTS and CDR2 YDEGEE come from the germline V gene. The gene calls are TRBV5-8 and TRBJ1-4, with D possibly being TRBD1 (5 bases). The sequence was obtained from a woman under 30 in good health and CMV-seropositive. The sequencing sample was made of PBMCs. The CDR3 spells CASRHGTYAGQKLFF. CDR3 DNA: TGTGCCAGCAGGCACGGGACTTACGCGGGGCAAAAACTGTTTTTT.